This T cell receptor beta chain was recovered during a study of blood T cell repertoires in COVID-19. Clones were read by immunoSEQ multiplex PCR, and TCRdb kept only the in-frame ones, dropping some. The sample holds a few hundred thousand clones, 87% seen once. V was pared by 7 bases and J by 4 bases, with 7 bases of the junction left unmatched. The CDR3 length is 14 residues. In germline, CDR1 is MNHEY, CDR2 SVGAGI. Material: PBMCs or T cells enriched from blood (not recorded which). The V gene is TRBV6-5, the J gene TRBJ2-3, with 8 bases fitting TRBD2. This TCR was recovered from a man in his forties in a cohort exposed to, infected with or recovered from COVID-19 (not recorded which). CDR3 nucleotides: TGTGCCAGCACCCCGGGAGGGTGGGCAGATACGCAGTATTTT. This codes for CASTPGGWADTQYF.